The 19 T cell receptor beta chains below come from one sample, sequenced in a study of cytomegalovirus exposure and HLA in healthy donors. The PCR was carried out with 60 Vbeta primers and 13 Jbeta primers. Some clones are missing from TCRdb's copy, which holds only in-frame ones; the method was immunoSEQ multiplex PCR. The table lists roughly 200,000 clones, 70% to 75% of them singletons, with 2.9% in the top ten. Sequencing was carried out using PBMCs. These receptors came from a male donor in good health and CMV-seronegative.

The gene calls are TRBV7-2 and TRBJ1-4; D not resolved. Germline values: CDR1 SGHTA, CDR2 FQGNSA. The CDR3 consists of 15 residues. Trimming took off 5 bases at V and 8 bases at J, with 18 bases between the two ends. CDR3: CASSVVEGGGEKLFF. The DNA of the CDR3 is TGTGCCAGCAGCGTCGTGGAGGGAGGAGGAGAAAAACTGTTTTTT.

This clone showed up just a few times. The chain joins TRBV10-1 to TRBJ2-1; 11 nucleotides line up with TRBD1. V lost 3 bases and J lost 9; bases outside the gene matches: 16. The CDR3 loop spans 18 amino acids. Germline V gene lookup returns CDR1 WNHNN and CDR2 SYGVQD (reference sequence). This CDR3 is CASSDGFLRGQGVPEQFF. Here the CDR3 DNA reads TGCGCCAGCAGTGATGGGTTTCTTAGGGGACAGGGGGTACCTGAGCAGTTCTTC.

This chain connects TRBV28 to TRBJ1-5, with D perhaps matching TRBD1 (5 bases). The V and J ends lost 0 bases and 9 bases respectively, with 9 bases between them. Germline assignment: CDR1 MDHEN and CDR2 SYDVKM. The CDR3 is 13 residues long. The CDR3 region has the DNA TGTGCCAGCAGTTTATGGGGGGGTGGGCCCCAGCATTTT. Translating it yields CASSLWGGGPQHF.

The chain employs TRBV19 and TRBJ2-7; D possibly corresponds to TRBD1 (6 bases). Germline assignment: CDR1 LNHDA and CDR2 SQIVND (reference sequence). Trimming took 5 bases from V and 0 from J, leaving 14 bases between them. This CDR3 has 15 amino acids. CDR3 sequence reads: CASSSPGHLSYEQYF. The CDR3 nucleotides read TGTGCCAGTAGTTCTCCGGGACACCTCTCCTACGAGCAGTACTTC.

V is TRBV6-5 and J is TRBJ1-1; 9 bases map to TRBD1. V shed 5 bases, J shed 0 bases, and the junction held 4 bases outside the gene matches. The CDR3 covers 15 residues. Germline V gives CDR1 MNHEY, CDR2 SVGAGI. For the CDR3, the DNA is TGTGCCAGCAGTCAACAGGGGGCCCTGAACACTGAAGCTTTCTTT. It yields the protein CASSQQGALNTEAFF.

The chain recombines TRBV6-5 with TRBJ1-2, with a weak D call TRBD1 (6 bases). V lost 2 bases to trimming and J lost 5 bases, with 15 bases between them. The CDR3 totals 15 residues. Germline values: CDR1 MNHEY, CDR2 SVGAGI. This chain's CDR3 is CASSYPTRGIYGYTF. CDR3 DNA: TGTGCCAGCAGTTACCCGACCAGGGGAATATATGGCTACACCTTC.

Here the CDR3 reads CASSLFGMNQPQHF. In DNA, the CDR3 is TGTGCCAGCAGCTTGTTCGGTATGAATCAGCCCCAGCATTTT. The chain recombines TRBV5-8 with TRBJ1-5; D remains unclear. Germline CDR1 SGHTS, CDR2 YDEGEE. V was shortened by 1 base and J by 4 bases, with 9 bases between the two germline ends. This CDR3 has 14 amino acids.

The chain recombines TRBV5-4 with TRBJ2-7; 9 bases agree with TRBD1. The CDR3 is 13 residues long. Losses at the gene ends were 4 bases for V and 7 bases for J; bases not matched to a gene: 6. Germline lookup yields CDR1 SGHNT and CDR2 YYREEE (reference sequence). The CDR3: CASSMTGGIEQYF. CDR3 nucleotide sequence: TGTGCCAGCAGCATGACAGGGGGGATTGAGCAGTACTTC.

The gene calls are TRBV30 and TRBJ1-1; 7 bases are shared with TRBD1. Germline V gene data show CDR1 as GTSNPN and CDR2 as SVGIG (reference sequence). The trim removed 3 bases at V and 9 bases at J, leaving 10 bases unmatched. The CDR3 has 13 residues. The CDR3 nucleotides read TGTGCCTGGAGCCTCTCAGGGGGTCGAAAAGCTTTCTTT. It is translated as CAWSLSGGRKAFF.

This chain connects TRBV2 to TRBJ1-2, with 12 bases lining up with TRBD1. Looked up from germline, CDR1 is SNHLY and CDR2 is FYNNEI. J lost 8 bases, V lost 7 bases, and 14 bases had no gene match. The CDR3 runs 16 residues. Here the CDR3 DNA reads TGTGCCAGCATCCGGGACAGGGGGCGCCCAGGGTCCGGCTACACCTTC. Protein product: CASIRDRGRPGSGYTF.

This clone appeared once. The chain is built from TRBV27 and TRBJ2-5; weak D call: TRBD2 (6 bases). V lost 4 bases and J lost 5, with 14 bases in between. Germline lookup yields CDR1 MNHEY and CDR2 SMNVEV (reference sequence). CDR3 length: 14 amino acids. The CDR3 nucleotides read TGTGCCAGCAGTTCCCAGACGGCGGGGGAGACCCAGTACTTC. Encoded protein: CASSSQTAGETQYF.

This clone was recorded a few times. The chain uses TRBV6-1 and TRBJ2-3; D is possibly TRBD2 (5 bases). The V and J ends lost 2 bases and 6 bases respectively, with 9 bases between them. This CDR3 has 13 amino acids. The V gene's germline CDR1 is MNHNS and CDR2 SASEGT. CDR3: CASSERGLDTQYF. In DNA, the CDR3 is TGTGCCAGCAGTGAACGGGGATTGGATACGCAGTATTTT.

The CDR3 nucleotides read TGTGCCAGCAGTGTCTCGGGACTAGAGACCTACGAGCAGTACTTC. This sequence encodes CASSVSGLETYEQYF. The rearrangement uses TRBV27 and TRBJ2-7; 8 bases agree with TRBD2. After removal of 5 bases from V and 2 bases from J, the junction contained 8 bases not matched to a gene. Germline CDR1 reads MNHEY; CDR2 reads SMNVEV (reference sequence). The length of the CDR3 is 15 residues.

The rearrangement joins TRBV7-3 to TRBJ2-1; 9 bases line up with TRBD1. The CDR3 length is 14 residues. Germline CDR1 SGHTA, CDR2 FQGTGA. The V gene end was trimmed by 3 bases and the J gene end by 7 bases; junction bases not matched to a gene: 4. CDR3 sequence (DNA): TGTGCCAGCAGCTTCGGGACAGGGTGGAATGAGCAGTTCTTC. Its protein product is CASSFGTGWNEQFF.

This sequence joins TRBV7-9 and TRBJ2-6; 7 bases map to TRBD1. This CDR3 spans 15 amino acids. The V gene end was trimmed by 2 bases and the J gene end by 12 bases; junction bases not matched to a gene: 10. The germline V gene encodes CDR1 SEHNR and CDR2 FQNEAQ (reference sequence). The CDR3 nucleotides are TGTGCCAGCAGCTTAATACACAGGGGTTCCCCCGTCCTGACTTTC. Translation gives CASSLIHRGSPVLTF.

The rearrangement uses TRBV6-6 and TRBJ1-1; possibly TRBD1 for D (6 bases). V lost 5 bases and J 5 bases, leaving 15 bases between the germline ends. Per the germline V gene, CDR1 is MNHNY and CDR2 is SVGAGI (reference sequence). This CDR3 contains 14 residues. The CDR3 DNA follows: TGTGCCAGCAGTAAGGACAGTCGCGGGACTGAAGCTTTCTTT. This gives the protein CASSKDSRGTEAFF.

This clone was detected only once. The V gene is TRBV7-8, the J gene TRBJ1-3, with a weak D call TRBD1 (5 bases). Trimming took off 3 bases at V and 0 bases at J, with 12 bases between the two ends. The CDR3 runs to 16 residues. Per germline, CDR1 SGHVS and CDR2 FQNEAQ. CDR3 loop: CASSFAGPSSGNTIYF. The CDR3 bases are TGTGCCAGCAGCTTTGCGGGACCGTCCTCTGGAAACACCATATATTTT. Complete variable domain (other parts from reference TRBV7-8 and TRBJ1-3): GAGVSQSPRYKVAKRGQDVALRCDPISGHVSLFWYQQALGQGPEFLTYFQNEAQLDKSGLPSDRFFAERPEGSVSTLKIQRTQQEDSAVYLCASSFAGPSSGNTIYFGEGSWLTVV.

This chain uses TRBV19 with TRBJ2-1; TRBD2 matches 11 bases. V lost 5 bases and J lost 6; bases outside the gene matches: 3. Germline values: CDR1 LNHDA, CDR2 SQIVND (reference sequence). The CDR3 spans 14 residues. The CDR3, as DNA: TGTGCCAGTAGTCCGACTAGCGGGGTCAATGAGCAGTTCTTC. Translation gives CASSPTSGVNEQFF.

Here the CDR3 reads CASSSSDEQFF. DNA of the CDR3: TGTGCCAGCAGTTCTAGCGATGAGCAGTTCTTC. The gene calls are TRBV6-6 and TRBJ2-1, with a weak D call TRBD2 (6 bases). V lost 4 bases and J 8 bases, leaving 6 bases between the germline ends. The CDR3 contains 11 residues. CDR1 and CDR2 (germline): MNHNY, SVGAGI (reference sequence).